The T cell receptor beta chain under discussion was sequenced for a study of a mutant IDH1 vaccine in newly diagnosed glioma. Study-level background: Of treated patients, approximately 60% were men and 37.5% women, averaging about 37 years. Prior therapy was radiotherapy, temozolomide, or both; most received both.

Of note for this clone: Its antigen is not identified.

Broader study findings: Pseudoprogression appears to have had no connection to changes in top peripheral T cell clonotypes.

Profiled with immunoSEQ multiplex PCR; TCRdb holds only in-frame clones, not every one. The sample has roughly 51,000 clones, roughly 88% seen once. Stated time point: baseline, week 1 (first vaccination visit). The treatment was: pre-vaccination baseline after standard-of-care therapy. Each of the donors came in with new WHO grade 3 or 4 astrocytomas that were IDH1-mutant and ATRX-lost. This CDR3 is built from 14 residues. From germline, CDR1 is MNHEY and CDR2 SVGAGI. After removal of 6 bases from V and 4 bases from J, the junction contained 8 bases not matched to a gene. The receptor comes from a man aged 40-50 years with glioma. The sample was PBMCs, taken from a glioma patient treated with radiotherapy, temozolomide or both. The gene calls are TRBV6-5 and TRBJ2-7, with 8 bases identical to TRBD1. CDR3 sequence: CASRTPGQAYEQYF. DNA for the CDR3: TGTGCCAGCAGAACCCCGGGACAGGCTTACGAGCAGTACTTC.